The 24 T cell receptor beta chains reported below all come from one sample, sequenced in a study of T cells in Graves' hyperthyroidism and ophthalmopathy (dated by TCRdb to the late 2010s). Library preparation employed multiplex PCR. The listed sequencing device is Illumina HiSeq 2000. TCR beta CDR3 regions were amplified from RNA transcripts. The TCR CDR3 was subjected to a first round of RT-PCR using the HTBI primer set and the Qiagen OneStep RT-PCR kit. TCRdb applied fastp at Q25 and MiXCR to the public reads, then kept only in-frame beta chains. Entries are consolidated by CDR3 protein sequence, retaining the most common genes and DNA. The sample profile shows a few hundred thousand distinct CDR3 sequences; less than 25% of them were found once. The ten largest account for approximately 49% of the sample. Sequenced sample: blood. All receptors come from a woman between 70 and 85 years old with Graves' ophthalmopathy.

The chain combines TRBV3-1 with TRBJ2-1; D possibly uses TRBD1 or TRBD2 (5 bases each). Trimming left V 4 bases short and J 3 bases short, with 16 bases between. The CDR3 spans 16 residues. Looked up from germline, CDR1 is LGHDT and CDR2 is YNNKEL (reference sequence). CDR3 protein: CASSRLWGRGYNEQFF. The CDR3 DNA follows: TGTGCCAGCAGCCGTCTATGGGGGAGAGGCTACAATGAGCAGTTCTTC.

This clonotype was found many times. This chain links TRBV28 with TRBJ2-3; a weak D match, TRBD1 (6 bases). Trimming shortened V by 2 bases and J by 1 base, and 16 bases separated the two germline ends. The CDR3 length is 17 residues. Germline CDR1 is MDHEN and CDR2 is SYDVKM. CDR3: CASSLLQGLRGTDTQYF. DNA of the CDR3: TGTGCCAGCAGTTTACTCCAGGGGCTGAGGGGCACAGATACGCAGTATTTT.

This clonotype has a count of ten or more. The chain links TRBV12-3 or TRBV12-4 to TRBJ1-5; tentatively, D is TRBD1 (5 bases). Trimming left V 3 bases short and J 5 bases short, with 11 bases between. This CDR3 spans 14 amino acids. CDR3 loop: CASSFTGGYQPQHF. The CDR3 nucleotides are TGTGCCAGCAGTTTCACGGGGGGATATCAGCCCCAGCATTTT.

V and J are TRBV28 and TRBJ1-2, with TRBD1 matching 11 bases. The germline CDR1 and CDR2 sequences are MDHEN and SYDVKM. This CDR3 is built from 16 residues. The J segment lost 6 bases and the V segment lost 6 bases, leaving 12 bases of the junction unmatched. The CDR3 spells CASRIPGQGAWNGYTF. For the CDR3, the DNA is TGTGCCAGCAGGATTCCAGGACAGGGGGCGTGGAATGGCTACACCTTC.

This chain joins TRBV6-1 and TRBJ1-4, with a tentative D call TRBD1 (5 bases). Germline assignment: CDR1 MNHNS and CDR2 SASEGT. This CDR3 is 14 amino acids long. Trimming removed 8 bases from V and 1 base from J, with 11 bases in between. DNA of the CDR3: TGTGCCAGCGGGGCAAGGGGAACTAATGAAAAACTGTTTTTT. Encoded protein: CASGARGTNEKLFF.

In its sample, this clonotype was seen a few times. The chain links TRBV7-8 to TRBJ1-6; 9 bases fit TRBD1. Germline values: CDR1 SGHVS, CDR2 FQNEAQ. J gave up 7 bases and V 6 bases, and 10 bases lay outside the gene matches. CDR3 length: 16 residues. DNA of the CDR3: TGTGCCAGCAGTTTCCCGGGACAGGGTATCAATTCACCCCTCCACTTT. It codes for CASSFPGQGINSPLHF.

This clonotype was seen more than once but under ten times. The chain recombines TRBV7-2 with TRBJ1-6, with 10 bases aligning to TRBD1. CDR1 and CDR2 from the germline V gene are SGHTA and FQGNSA. The trim removed 4 bases at V and 13 bases at J, leaving 10 bases unmatched. CDR3 length: 15 amino acids. The CDR3 is CASSSLGQGETPLHF. DNA for the CDR3: TGTGCCAGCAGCTCCCTCGGACAGGGGGAGACGCCCCTCCACTTT.

This clonotype was counted many times. The V gene is TRBV2, the J gene TRBJ2-3, with 10 nucleotides matching TRBD2. Looked up from germline, CDR1 is SNHLY and CDR2 is FYNNEI. The CDR3 consists of 16 residues. V dropped 4 bases and J dropped 5; count of bases not matched to a gene: 9. The DNA for the CDR3 is TGTGCCAGCAGTGGGGACCGGCTAGCGGGAGTAGATACGCAGTATTTT. As protein: CASSGDRLAGVDTQYF.

The chain links TRBV11-2 to TRBJ1-2, with a tentative D call TRBD1 (6 bases). Germline values: CDR1 SGHAT, CDR2 FQNNGV. The CDR3 length is 15 residues. Between the trimmed V and J ends, which lost 5 bases and 4 bases, there was a span of 17 bases. The CDR3 DNA follows: TGTGCCAGCAGCCAAGCCCCAGGGGACGGCTATGGCTACACCTTC. It is translated as CASSQAPGDGYGYTF.

The chain combines TRBV20-1 with TRBJ2-2; D remains unclear. There are 13 residues in the CDR3. V lost 4 bases to trimming and J lost 5 bases, with 11 bases between them. Per germline, CDR1 DFQATT and CDR2 SNEGSKA (reference sequence). In nucleotides, the CDR3 is TGCAGTGCTATCCGGGTGGCGACCGGGGAGCTGTTTTTT. Amino acid sequence: CSAIRVATGELFF.

V is TRBV6-1 and J is TRBJ1-2, with D perhaps TRBD1 (5 bases). Germline V lookup: CDR1 MNHNS, CDR2 SASEGT. The CDR3 totals 12 residues. With 7 bases removed from V and 4 bases from J, the gap between germline ends came to 10 bases. Here the CDR3 reads CASTGTLYGYTF. DNA for the CDR3: TGTGCCAGCACGGGGACCCTCTATGGCTACACCTTC.

On this clonotype itself: This may arise from a read error, as a much more abundant clone is one base away. This rearrangement joins TRBV2 to TRBJ2-1; D is ambiguous. Germline loops: CDR1 SNHLY, CDR2 FYNNEI. This CDR3 is 15 amino acids long. V was shortened by 4 bases and J by 10 bases, with 20 bases between the two germline ends. CDR3 coding DNA: TGTGCCAGCAGTGGTTCTTTCGGTTTCTTCAACGAGCAGTTCTTC. This translates into CASSGSFGFFNEQFF.

For this clonotype: A read error may produce the germline difference seen at one junction end. The V call is TRBV7-7, the J call TRBJ2-7; D is unresolved. The CDR3 sequence is 13 residues long. CDR1 is SSHAT, CDR2 FNYEAQ, per germline (reference sequence). The CDR3: CASSLGNRDEQYF. In DNA, the CDR3 is TGTGCTAGCAGCTTAGGCAATCGAGACGAGCAGTACTTC.

The rearrangement joins TRBV5-1 to TRBJ1-2; 9 bases are a match to TRBD1. CDR1 SGHRS and CDR2 YFSETQ come from the germline V gene. The J segment lost 4 bases and the V segment lost 3 bases, leaving 10 bases of the junction unmatched. The CDR3 contains 16 residues. CDR3 residues: CASSSRTGAASYGYTF. The CDR3 coding sequence is TGCGCCAGCAGCTCGCGGACAGGGGCAGCTTCCTATGGCTACACCTTC.

The chain employs TRBV5-1 and TRBJ2-1; 9 positions agree with TRBD2. The CDR3 contains 16 residues. The V gene's germline CDR1 is SGHRS and CDR2 YFSETQ. With V trimmed by 4 bases and J by 7 bases, 12 bases remained unmatched. Here the CDR3 reads CASSRGAGGPLNEQFF. The CDR3 DNA is TGCGCCAGCAGCCGGGGGGCGGGAGGGCCGCTTAATGAGCAGTTCTTC.

This chain connects TRBV15 to TRBJ2-6, with D tentatively TRBD1 or TRBD2 (5 bases each). Germline CDR1 is LNHNV and CDR2 is YYDKDF (reference sequence). The V end was cut by 5 bases, the J end by 0 bases, with 14 bases between. CDR3 size: 17 residues. The DNA for the CDR3 is TGTGCCACCAGCCCACCCTGGGGGAGCTCTGGGGCCAACGTCCTGACTTTC. Amino acid sequence: CATSPPWGSSGANVLTF.

This clonotype has only a few counts. J is TRBJ2-2 and V is TRBV12-3 or TRBV12-4, with 13 bases matching TRBD2. The V segment lost 7 bases and the J segment 5 bases; nucleotides outside the gene matches: 16. This CDR3 region has 19 residues. The CDR3 loop reads CASTPLGGLAGRVTGELFF. Here the CDR3 DNA reads TGTGCCAGCACCCCTTTGGGGGGACTAGCGGGAAGGGTTACCGGGGAGCTGTTTTTT.

About this clonotype itself: Relative to the germline gene, one junction end is altered; a read error may explain this. This chain links TRBV6-1 with TRBJ1-5; D gene unclear. CDR3 size: 14 residues. Germline lookup yields CDR1 MNHNS and CDR2 SASEGT. CDR3 coding DNA: TGTGCCACTCAAGAGGGCCTTAGCAATCGGCCCCAGCATTTT. Translating gives CATQEGLSNRPQHF.

The chain recombines TRBV7-6 with TRBJ2-1, with TRBD2 matching over 7 bases. V dropped 3 bases and J dropped 7; count of bases not matched to a gene: 3. The CDR3 contains 13 residues. Germline CDR1 and CDR2: SGHVS and FNYEAQ. As DNA, the CDR3 is TGTGCCAGCAGCTTGCACGGGGGGAATGAGCAGTTCTTC. Amino acids: CASSLHGGNEQFF.

This clonotype was detected a few times. The chain joins TRBV20-1 to TRBJ1-5; maybe TRBD1 (6 bases). Trimming took off 8 bases at V and 4 bases at J, with 15 bases between the two ends. This CDR3 region has 13 residues. Germline lookup yields CDR1 DFQATT and CDR2 SNEGSKA (reference sequence). The CDR3, as DNA: TGCAGTTCCCCGAGGGGGTGGAATCAGCCCCAGCATTTT. Its translation: CSSPRGWNQPQHF.

This clonotype was picked up a small number of times. The rearrangement links TRBV20-1 to TRBJ2-1, with TRBD2 identical over 12 bases. This CDR3 region has 18 residues. After removal of 2 bases from V and 3 bases from J, the junction contained 11 bases not matched to a gene. Looked up from germline, CDR1 is DFQATT and CDR2 is SNEGSKA (reference sequence). CDR3 sequence (DNA): TGCAGTGCTAGACTAACCCCGACTAGCGGGAGATTCTACAATGAGCAGTTCTTC. Translated, it gives CSARLTPTSGRFYNEQFF.

This clonotype was picked up a small number of times. The rearrangement joins TRBV5-1 to TRBJ2-2; D not resolved. With 1 base removed from V and 7 bases from J, the gap between germline ends came to 14 bases. The CDR3 has 15 amino acids. The V gene's germline CDR1 is SGHRS and CDR2 YFSETQ. The CDR3 DNA is TGCGCCAGCAGCTTGTTAGGGATAAATGTCGGGGAGCTGTTTTTT. Translated: CASSLLGINVGELFF.

This clonotype has a handful of counts. V gene TRBV20-1 combines with J gene TRBJ1-4; D gene ambiguous. Germline V CDR1 and CDR2: DFQATT, SNEGSKA (reference sequence). Trimming took off 6 bases at V and 5 bases at J, with 10 bases between the two ends. The CDR3 has 12 residues. The CDR3 DNA follows: TGCAGTGCCCGTGGATCGAATGAAAAACTGTTTTTT. Its protein is CSARGSNEKLFF.

V is TRBV20-1 and J is TRBJ2-1, with D maybe TRBD2 (6 bases). The V gene lost 4 bases and the J gene lost 3 bases, with 19 bases spanning the gap. CDR3 length: 16 amino acids. Germline CDR1 and CDR2: DFQATT and SNEGSKA (reference sequence). The CDR3 sequence is CSAKRLVDNSYNEQFF. CDR3 sequence (DNA): TGCAGTGCTAAAAGACTAGTTGATAACAGCTACAATGAGCAGTTCTTC.